This T cell receptor beta chain was sequenced during a study of T-cell reconstitution after alpha-beta-depleted transplantation in children. Unique molecular identifiers tagged the TCRbeta library. A single record per CDR3 protein comes from TCRdb applying MiXCR to the PCR reads. Of around 800,000 distinct CDR3 sequences in the sample, less than 20% were seen once. The CDR3 is 16 amino acids. V lost 4 bases and J lost 5; bases outside the gene matches: 12. Germline CDR1 is SGHTA and CDR2 is FQGNSA. The sample was PBMCs, mostly from graft donor cells, taken 360 days after TCRalphabeta/CD19-depleted stem cell transplant. This chain links TRBV7-2 with TRBJ2-7; TRBD2 agrees at 9 bases. The TCR sequence derives from a male patient younger than 18 who had a stem cell transplant for acute lymphoblastic leukemia, so the T cells may come from the graft donor. The chain's CDR3 is CASSSRSSGRRDEQYF. The CDR3 nucleotides are TGTGCCAGCAGCTCTCGAAGTAGCGGGAGAAGAGACGAGCAGTACTTC.